A selection of T cell receptor beta chains follows, all from one sample in a study of vaccination effects on CD4 cells after COVID-19. Their specific antigens are unknown. Sequencing was performed with immunoSEQ multiplex PCR; in TCRdb, only in-frame clones are kept and a portion is missing. The data show approximately 70,000 clones, nearly 75% seen once. Sequences were derived from CD4+ T cells from PBMCs cultured without peptide, sampled after COVID-19 vaccination. All receptors derive from a human donor who received a COVID-19 vaccine. Each CDR3 is given with its conserved first and last residue. Each record gives: J gene, V gene, clone size, CDR3 protein. Only part of the rows carry a size: once, few, many, or a class if the clone is expanded.

TRBJ2-5	TRBV9	.	CASSASLAIGTQYF
TRBJ2-2	TRBV9	few	CASSVESSGGVYTGELFF
TRBJ1-6	TRBV25-1	.	CASSEYNLGYSPLHF
TRBJ1-1	TRBV7-3	.	CASSPRVETEAFF
TRBJ1-5	TRBV30	.	CAWSVGGQPQHF
TRBJ1-2	TRBV7-2	.	CASSPLQGFLYGYTF
TRBJ1-1	TRBV20-1	once	CSASDGLGQGNSEAFF
TRBJ2-3	TRBV4-1	.	CASSQVEGLSTDTQYF
TRBJ1-2	TRBV21-1	once	CASSTYVSGQGACGYTF
TRBJ1-5	TRBV28	.	CASMSGGTNQPQHF